A single sample gave rise to the 9 T cell receptor beta chains below, sequenced in a study of naive and memory T cell subsets. Treatment reported: skin biopsy from PPD injection site in Mantoux-positive individual. Unsorted total RNA, roughly 1 to 1,100 ng, was DNase treated before reverse transcription. Alpha and beta constant region primers primed reverse transcription for blood and skin samples. Using its own MiXCR run on the UMI-ligation and nested PCR reads, TCRdb lists one record per CDR3 protein. The sample records around 18,000 distinct CDR3 sequences, about a tenth being singletons. Sequencing used skin, obtained from a tuberculin skin test site. These receptors came from an adult in good health.

There are many counts of this clonotype. The V and J genes are TRBV20-1 and TRBJ2-5; TRBD2 agrees at 11 bases. V trimming: 6 bases; J trimming: 5 bases; junction bases outside the gene matches: 8. Germline loops: CDR1 DFQATT, CDR2 SNEGSKA (reference sequence). The CDR3 runs 14 residues. The CDR3: CSARIAGGPETQYF. The CDR3 DNA is TGCAGTGCGAGGATAGCGGGGGGGCCGGAGACCCAGTACTTC.

This chain joins TRBV6-6 and TRBJ2-7, with unresolved D. V lost 3 bases to trimming and J lost 3 bases, with 12 bases between them. There are 14 residues in the CDR3. Germline values: CDR1 MNHNY, CDR2 SVGAGI (reference sequence). CDR3 sequence (DNA): TGTGCCAGCAGTTATGTAGGACCGGACTACGAGCAGTACTTC. Its translation: CASSYVGPDYEQYF.

By its share, this clonotype is medium-sized (0.01 to 0.1%). This chain joins TRBV20-1 and TRBJ2-3; 15 nucleotides agree with TRBD2. The junction had 8 bases not matched to a gene; V was cut back by 2 bases and J by 2 bases. This CDR3 region has 18 residues. Germline CDR1 DFQATT, CDR2 SNEGSKA (reference sequence). The CDR3 nucleotides are TGCAGTGCTAGATCGGGACTAGCGGGGGGAGGGACCACAGATACGCAGTATTTT. Amino acid sequence: CSARSGLAGGGTTDTQYF.

This clonotype has at least ten counts. The V call is TRBV5-1, the J call TRBJ2-3; tentatively, D is TRBD2 (5 bases). Deletions cut 4 bases from V and 2 bases from J, with 11 bases between. The germline V gene encodes CDR1 SGHRS and CDR2 YFSETQ. This CDR3 comprises 14 residues. DNA of the CDR3: TGCGCCAGCAGCGCCGGGGTAAACACAGATACGCAGTATTTT. This codes for CASSAGVNTDTQYF.

The chain employs TRBV12-3 or TRBV12-4 and TRBJ1-2, with 8 nucleotides matching TRBD1. The V and J ends lost 7 bases and 2 bases, in that order; junction bases with no gene match: 3. The CDR3 is 13 amino acids. The CDR3 DNA follows: TGTGCCAGCACCCGGACAGGGAACTATGGCTACACCTTC. This codes for CASTRTGNYGYTF.

This clonotype has more than one count but fewer than ten. The chain joins TRBV5-1 to TRBJ2-3; D is uncertain. The germline CDR1 and CDR2 sequences are SGHRS and YFSETQ. V dropped 0 bases and J dropped 6 bases, with 14 bases sitting between them. The CDR3 is 15 residues long. Here the CDR3 reads CASSLVGYPTDTQYF. CDR3 sequence (DNA): TGCGCCAGCAGCTTGGTAGGGTACCCGACGGATACGCAGTATTTT.

The chain employs TRBV9 and TRBJ1-2; 8 nucleotides align to TRBD1. V dropped 10 bases and J dropped 0; count of bases not matched to a gene: 14. Per the germline V gene, CDR1 is SGDLS and CDR2 is YYNGEE. The CDR3 runs 16 residues. The CDR3 here is CASQQPGQGTNYGYTF. In DNA, the CDR3 is TGTGCCTCTCAACAGCCAGGACAGGGAACTAACTATGGCTACACCTTC.

This clonotype has a handful of counts. V is TRBV12-3 or TRBV12-4 and J is TRBJ2-1; TRBD2 matches 9 bases. The CDR3 extends over 16 amino acids. J gave up 6 bases and V 1 base, and 7 bases lay outside the gene matches. The CDR3 sequence is CASSLDSSGIFNEQFF. The CDR3 nucleotides read TGTGCCAGCAGTTTAGACTCTAGCGGGATTTTCAATGAGCAGTTCTTC.

In its sample, this clonotype was seen many times. V usage is TRBV5-1 and J usage is TRBJ2-1; 9 positions agree with TRBD2. Germline CDR1 SGHRS, CDR2 YFSETQ. J lost 1 base, V lost 4 bases, and 12 bases had no gene match. The CDR3 has 18 residues. This CDR3 is CASSPGGSGSQSYNEQFF. CDR3 DNA sequence: TGCGCCAGCAGCCCCGGAGGTAGCGGGAGTCAGTCCTACAATGAGCAGTTCTTC. Drawing the rest from reference TRBV5-1 and TRBJ2-1, the complete variable domain is KAGVTQTPRYLIKTRGQQVTLSCSPISGHRSVSWYQQTPGQGLQFLFEYFSETQRNKGNFPGRFSGRQFSNSRSEMNVSTLELGDSALYLCASSPGGSGSQSYNEQFFGPGTRLTVL.